The rows below give T cell receptor beta chains drawn from one sample of a study of blood T cells in healthy people across ages. Via MiXCR, TCRdb re-called the 5' RACE reads, giving one row per CDR3 protein. Of about 2 million distinct CDR3 sequences in the sample, roughly 49% were seen once. The specimen sequenced was blood. All receptors derive from a woman aged 40 to 49 in good health. Each CDR3 is given with its conserved first and last residue. The order of the fields is clone size, D gene, V gene, J gene, CDR3 protein, CDR3 DNA. The D gene is left open where the match is weak. Clone size, where shown, is once, few, many, or a class for clones that have expanded.

clone_size: -; d_call: TRBD2; v_call: TRBV5-5; j_call: TRBJ2-1; cdr3_aa: CASSPGTSGGPPYNEQFF; cdr3_nt: TGTGCCAGCAGCCCGGGGACTAGCGGGGGGCCTCCCTACAATGAGCAGTTCTTC
clone_size: -; d_call: -; v_call: TRBV27; j_call: TRBJ2-1; cdr3_aa: CASSQLGGSNEQFF; cdr3_nt: TGTGCCAGCAGTCAGCTAGGGGGAAGCAATGAGCAGTTCTTC
clone_size: -; d_call: -; v_call: TRBV3-1; j_call: TRBJ1-2; cdr3_aa: CASSQDGQANYGYTF; cdr3_nt: TGTGCCAGCAGCCAAGATGGCCAAGCTAACTATGGCTACACCTTC
clone_size: -; d_call: -; v_call: TRBV20-1; j_call: TRBJ2-3; cdr3_aa: CSARIQGGGRTDTQYF; cdr3_nt: TGCAGTGCTAGAATTCAGGGGGGGGGCCGTACAGATACGCAGTATTTT
clone_size: -; d_call: TRBD1; v_call: TRBV20-1; j_call: TRBJ1-2; cdr3_aa: CSASTGQGWYGYTF; cdr3_nt: TGCAGTGCTAGTACCGGACAGGGTTGGTATGGCTACACCTTC
clone_size: -; d_call: TRBD2; v_call: TRBV20-1; j_call: TRBJ2-5; cdr3_aa: CSARTGGTPTPNNEQYF; cdr3_nt: TGCAGTGCTAGAACGGGGGGTACACCCACCCCGAACAATGAGCAGTACTTC
clone_size: -; d_call: TRBD2; v_call: TRBV4-3; j_call: TRBJ2-3; cdr3_aa: CASSQDLGAAGGPTDTQYF; cdr3_nt: TGCGCCAGCAGCCAAGATTTAGGTGCGGCGGGGGGGCCGACAGATACGCAGTATTTT
clone_size: few; d_call: -; v_call: TRBV15; j_call: TRBJ2-5; cdr3_aa: CATALNPGIKQETQYF; cdr3_nt: TGTGCCACCGCGCTAAACCCCGGGATAAAACAAGAGACCCAGTACTTC
clone_size: -; d_call: -; v_call: TRBV7-9; j_call: TRBJ2-7; cdr3_aa: CASSPGIENEQYF; cdr3_nt: TGTGCCAGCAGCCCGGGAATAGAGAATGAGCAGTACTTC
clone_size: -; d_call: -; v_call: TRBV4-1; j_call: TRBJ2-7; cdr3_aa: CASSVLPGPIYEQYF; cdr3_nt: TGCGCCAGCAGCGTCCTCCCGGGACCGATCTACGAGCAGTACTTC
clone_size: -; d_call: -; v_call: TRBV2; j_call: TRBJ2-4; cdr3_aa: CASRELVAKNIQYF; cdr3_nt: TGTGCCAGCAGGGAGCTGGTAGCCAAAAACATTCAGTACTTC
clone_size: -; d_call: -; v_call: TRBV13; j_call: TRBJ1-5; cdr3_aa: CASSLRGGTSNQPQHF; cdr3_nt: TGTGCCAGCAGCTTAAGGGGGGGGACTAGCAATCAGCCCCAGCATTTT
clone_size: -; d_call: -; v_call: TRBV15; j_call: TRBJ2-7; cdr3_aa: CATSIETAHYEQYF; cdr3_nt: TGTGCCACCAGCATAGAAACAGCCCACTACGAGCAGTACTTC
clone_size: few; d_call: TRBD1; v_call: TRBV11-2; j_call: TRBJ2-1; cdr3_aa: CASSATSRGHSYNEQFF; cdr3_nt: TGTGCCAGCAGCGCTACGAGTAGGGGGCACTCCTACAATGAGCAGTTCTTC
clone_size: -; d_call: -; v_call: TRBV4-1; j_call: TRBJ1-4; cdr3_aa: CASSLGQSTNEKLFF; cdr3_nt: TGCGCCAGCAGCCTGGGGCAGTCAACTAATGAAAAACTGTTTTTT
clone_size: -; d_call: TRBD2; v_call: TRBV20-1; j_call: TRBJ2-1; cdr3_aa: CSARYLAGESYNEQFF; cdr3_nt: TGCAGTGCTAGGTATCTAGCGGGGGAGTCCTACAATGAGCAGTTCTTC
clone_size: -; d_call: TRBD1; v_call: TRBV7-2; j_call: TRBJ1-2; cdr3_aa: CASSLERTGRYGYTF; cdr3_nt: TGTGCCAGCAGCTTAGAAAGGACAGGGCGCTATGGCTACACCTTC
clone_size: -; d_call: TRBD1; v_call: TRBV28; j_call: TRBJ1-1; cdr3_aa: CASSPGTGGLSEAFF; cdr3_nt: TGTGCCAGCAGCCCCGGGACAGGGGGACTGTCTGAAGCTTTCTTT
clone_size: once; d_call: -; v_call: TRBV11-2; j_call: TRBJ2-7; cdr3_aa: CASSLTYPRQLSNYEQYF; cdr3_nt: TGTGCCAGCAGCTTAACCTACCCAAGGCAGCTTTCCAACTACGAGCAGTACTTC
clone_size: -; d_call: TRBD1; v_call: TRBV9; j_call: TRBJ2-5; cdr3_aa: CASSVQGTGWQETQYF; cdr3_nt: TGTGCCAGCAGCGTCCAAGGGACAGGTTGGCAAGAGACCCAGTACTTC
clone_size: -; d_call: -; v_call: TRBV9; j_call: TRBJ2-1; cdr3_aa: CASSALGNNEQFF; cdr3_nt: TGTGCCAGCAGCGCTCTAGGCAACAATGAGCAGTTCTTC
clone_size: once; d_call: -; v_call: TRBV18; j_call: TRBJ2-1; cdr3_aa: CVSSPTGTEQFF; cdr3_nt: TGTGTCAGCTCACCGACTGGGACAGAGCAGTTCTTC
clone_size: -; d_call: -; v_call: TRBV12-3/TRBV12-4; j_call: TRBJ2-3; cdr3_aa: CASPSGADTQYF; cdr3_nt: TGTGCCTCCCCAAGCGGCGCAGATACGCAGTATTTT
clone_size: once; d_call: -; v_call: TRBV20-1; j_call: TRBJ1-6; cdr3_aa: CSAPAARGDSPLHF; cdr3_nt: TGCAGTGCCCCTGCGGCCCGGGGGGATTCACCCCTCCACTTT
clone_size: -; d_call: TRBD1; v_call: TRBV5-1; j_call: TRBJ1-4; cdr3_aa: CASSFAGTGNEKLFF; cdr3_nt: TGCGCCAGCAGCTTCGCCGGGACAGGGAATGAAAAACTGTTTTTT
clone_size: few; d_call: -; v_call: TRBV6-9; j_call: TRBJ1-2; cdr3_aa: CASPGDYGYTF; cdr3_nt: TGTGCCAGCCCAGGAGACTATGGCTACACCTTC
clone_size: -; d_call: -; v_call: TRBV6-1; j_call: TRBJ2-7; cdr3_aa: CASSEGQVYEQYF; cdr3_nt: TGTGCCAGCAGTGAAGGCCAGGTCTACGAGCAGTACTTC
clone_size: -; d_call: -; v_call: TRBV5-5; j_call: TRBJ1-2; cdr3_aa: CASSAGGGLSYTF; cdr3_nt: TGTGCCAGCAGCGCTGGTGGGGGGCTCAGCTACACCTTC
clone_size: -; d_call: TRBD2; v_call: TRBV28; j_call: TRBJ2-3; cdr3_aa: CASSHGRTPGDTQYF; cdr3_nt: TGTGCCAGTTCTCACGGGAGGACCCCCGGGGATACGCAGTATTTT
clone_size: -; d_call: -; v_call: TRBV7-2; j_call: TRBJ1-5; cdr3_aa: CASSSLGRGVNQPQHF; cdr3_nt: TGTGCCAGCAGCTCCCTCGGTAGGGGGGTGAATCAGCCCCAGCATTTT
clone_size: -; d_call: -; v_call: TRBV20-1; j_call: TRBJ2-1; cdr3_aa: CSARLGRVNEQFF; cdr3_nt: TGCAGTGCTAGACTGGGACGGGTTAATGAGCAGTTCTTC
clone_size: few; d_call: -; v_call: TRBV20-1; j_call: TRBJ2-1; cdr3_aa: CSAREDLTRNEQFF; cdr3_nt: TGCAGTGCTAGAGAGGACCTAACCCGCAATGAGCAGTTCTTC
clone_size: -; d_call: TRBD2; v_call: TRBV10-2; j_call: TRBJ2-1; cdr3_aa: CASTERLAGGRNLGLAYNEQFF; cdr3_nt: TGCGCCAGCACCGAGAGACTAGCGGGGGGGCGGAATCTAGGGTTGGCCTACAATGAGCAGTTCTTC
clone_size: -; d_call: -; v_call: TRBV20-1; j_call: TRBJ2-7; cdr3_aa: CSVDNPRANYEQYF; cdr3_nt: TGCAGTGTGGATAATCCACGAGCCAACTACGAGCAGTACTTC